The rows below give T cell receptor beta chains drawn from one sample of a study of T cell repertoires in cytomegalovirus infection. Using its own MiXCR run on the reads, TCRdb lists one record per CDR3 protein. The table records 550,000 to 700,000 distinct CDR3 sequences, approximately 40% of them present only once. No cognate antigen is known for these TCRs. The source was cultured PBMCs, collected from culture after CMV antigen stimulation. The receptors shown here come from a human donor in good health (CMV status not recorded). Some clones in this sample may be carry-over from other donors' samples. Both conserved end residues are part of each CDR3. Fields, in order: D gene, V gene, J gene, clone size, CDR3 DNA, CDR3 protein. D genes are given only for firm matches. Size tells how often a clone was seen (once, few, many) or the class of an expanded clone, and some rows leave it out.

d_call: TRBD1; v_call: TRBV7-8; j_call: TRBJ2-3; clone_size: few; cdr3_nt: TGTGCCAGCAGCTTGCCTGGACAGGGTTTGGATACGCAGTATTTT; cdr3_aa: CASSLPGQGLDTQYF
d_call: TRBD1; v_call: TRBV7-9; j_call: TRBJ2-5; clone_size: NA; cdr3_nt: TGTGCCAGCAGCTACATTTCGCAGGGGGCGTGGGGGACCCAGTACTTC; cdr3_aa: CASSYISQGAWGTQYF
d_call: NA; v_call: TRBV5-6; j_call: TRBJ1-1; clone_size: many; cdr3_nt: TGTGCCAGCAGCTTGGTGCCGACGGGAACTGAAGCTTTCTTT; cdr3_aa: CASSLVPTGTEAFF
d_call: TRBD2; v_call: TRBV7-9; j_call: TRBJ2-7; clone_size: NA; cdr3_nt: TGTGCCAGCAGCCCCTTAGCGGGGGGGTCTTCCTACGAGCAGTACTTC; cdr3_aa: CASSPLAGGSSYEQYF
d_call: TRBD1; v_call: TRBV20-1; j_call: TRBJ2-7; clone_size: NA; cdr3_nt: TGCACGGCCGGGACAGGCGGCGAGCAGTACTTC; cdr3_aa: CTAGTGGEQYF
d_call: NA; v_call: TRBV7-9; j_call: TRBJ2-4; clone_size: few; cdr3_nt: TGTGCCAGCAGCTTCCCGGGGGTGACCAAAAACATTCAGTACTTC; cdr3_aa: CASSFPGVTKNIQYF
d_call: NA; v_call: TRBV19; j_call: TRBJ1-2; clone_size: NA; cdr3_nt: TGTGCCAGTAGTTCCCACTCCAAGGGAAACTATGGCTACACCTTC; cdr3_aa: CASSSHSKGNYGYTF
d_call: TRBD1; v_call: TRBV10-3; j_call: TRBJ2-3; clone_size: NA; cdr3_nt: TGTGCCATGGCTTCGGACAGGGCTACAGATACGCAGTATTTT; cdr3_aa: CAMASDRATDTQYF
d_call: NA; v_call: TRBV7-8; j_call: TRBJ2-5; clone_size: NA; cdr3_nt: TGTGCCAGCAGCTGGGGTACTAGCCGGTCTTTGGAGACCCAGTACTTC; cdr3_aa: CASSWGTSRSLETQYF
d_call: NA; v_call: TRBV19; j_call: TRBJ2-7; clone_size: NA; cdr3_nt: TGTGCCAGTAGTATATCTGGGGGCACCTACGAGCAGTACTTC; cdr3_aa: CASSISGGTYEQYF
d_call: NA; v_call: TRBV7-9; j_call: TRBJ2-5; clone_size: few; cdr3_nt: TGTGCCAGCCAGGGAACCCCTCTTCTAGAGACCCAGTACTTC; cdr3_aa: CASQGTPLLETQYF
d_call: NA; v_call: TRBV2; j_call: TRBJ2-7; clone_size: NA; cdr3_nt: TGTGCCCACGGGGGGACAGAGATCCACGAGCAGTACTTC; cdr3_aa: CAHGGTEIHEQYF
d_call: TRBD2; v_call: TRBV6-5; j_call: TRBJ2-3; clone_size: few; cdr3_nt: TGTGCCAGCAGTTACCAGCGGGGGGTGGCAGATACGCAGTATTTT; cdr3_aa: CASSYQRGVADTQYF
d_call: TRBD1; v_call: TRBV4-1; j_call: TRBJ1-1; clone_size: NA; cdr3_nt: TGCGCCAGCAGCCACCGACAGGGGATGGGGACTGAAGCTTTCTTT; cdr3_aa: CASSHRQGMGTEAFF
d_call: NA; v_call: TRBV7-2; j_call: TRBJ2-7; clone_size: NA; cdr3_nt: TGTGCCAGCAGCTTAGGAGGCGTGGGTCTGAGTGAGCAGTACTTC; cdr3_aa: CASSLGGVGLSEQYF
d_call: NA; v_call: TRBV20-1; j_call: TRBJ1-6; clone_size: few; cdr3_nt: TGCAGTGCCAAGGGGCGGGGGGCGAGTAATTCACCCCTCCACTTT; cdr3_aa: CSAKGRGASNSPLHF
d_call: NA; v_call: TRBV29-1; j_call: TRBJ2-1; clone_size: NA; cdr3_nt: TGCAGCGTTGAAGATAAGGGCAATGAGCAGTTCTTC; cdr3_aa: CSVEDKGNEQFF
d_call: TRBD2; v_call: TRBV11-2; j_call: TRBJ2-3; clone_size: NA; cdr3_nt: TGTGCCAGCAGCTTAGCGGGACTAGCTGCTACGCAGTATTTT; cdr3_aa: CASSLAGLAATQYF
d_call: TRBD1; v_call: TRBV15; j_call: TRBJ2-7; clone_size: few; cdr3_nt: TGTGCCACCAGCAGGGAAATTGGGACAGGTACCTACGAGCAGTACTTC; cdr3_aa: CATSREIGTGTYEQYF
d_call: NA; v_call: TRBV7-6; j_call: TRBJ2-5; clone_size: few; cdr3_nt: TGTGCCAGCAGCAAAGGGGCCCACACTCAAGAGACCCAGTACTTC; cdr3_aa: CASSKGAHTQETQYF
d_call: TRBD2; v_call: TRBV7-9; j_call: TRBJ2-1; clone_size: many; cdr3_nt: TGTGCCAGCAGCTCCCCGACTATAGAGACTAGCGGCAGGCAACCCTACAATGAGCAGTTCTTC; cdr3_aa: CASSSPTIETSGRQPYNEQFF
d_call: TRBD2; v_call: TRBV4-3; j_call: TRBJ2-7; clone_size: NA; cdr3_nt: TGCGCCAGCAGCCCTGGACTAGGCCCTTTGGAGCAGTACTTC; cdr3_aa: CASSPGLGPLEQYF